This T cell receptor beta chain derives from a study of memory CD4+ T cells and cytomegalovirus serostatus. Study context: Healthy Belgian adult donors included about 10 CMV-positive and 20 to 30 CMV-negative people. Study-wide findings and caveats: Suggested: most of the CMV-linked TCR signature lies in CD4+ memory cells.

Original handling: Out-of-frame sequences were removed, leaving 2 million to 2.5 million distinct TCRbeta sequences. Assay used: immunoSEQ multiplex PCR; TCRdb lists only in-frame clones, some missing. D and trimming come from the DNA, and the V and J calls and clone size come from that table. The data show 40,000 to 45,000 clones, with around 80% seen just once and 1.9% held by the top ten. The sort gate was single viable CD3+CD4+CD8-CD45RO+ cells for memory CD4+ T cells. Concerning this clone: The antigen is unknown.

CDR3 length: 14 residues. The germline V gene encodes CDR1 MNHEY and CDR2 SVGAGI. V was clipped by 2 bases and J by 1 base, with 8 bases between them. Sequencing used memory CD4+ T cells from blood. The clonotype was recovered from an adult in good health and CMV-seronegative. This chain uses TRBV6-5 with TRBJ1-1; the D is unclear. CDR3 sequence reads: CASSYASSNTEAFF. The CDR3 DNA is TGTGCCAGCAGTTACGCGTCTTCGAACACTGAAGCTTTCTTT.